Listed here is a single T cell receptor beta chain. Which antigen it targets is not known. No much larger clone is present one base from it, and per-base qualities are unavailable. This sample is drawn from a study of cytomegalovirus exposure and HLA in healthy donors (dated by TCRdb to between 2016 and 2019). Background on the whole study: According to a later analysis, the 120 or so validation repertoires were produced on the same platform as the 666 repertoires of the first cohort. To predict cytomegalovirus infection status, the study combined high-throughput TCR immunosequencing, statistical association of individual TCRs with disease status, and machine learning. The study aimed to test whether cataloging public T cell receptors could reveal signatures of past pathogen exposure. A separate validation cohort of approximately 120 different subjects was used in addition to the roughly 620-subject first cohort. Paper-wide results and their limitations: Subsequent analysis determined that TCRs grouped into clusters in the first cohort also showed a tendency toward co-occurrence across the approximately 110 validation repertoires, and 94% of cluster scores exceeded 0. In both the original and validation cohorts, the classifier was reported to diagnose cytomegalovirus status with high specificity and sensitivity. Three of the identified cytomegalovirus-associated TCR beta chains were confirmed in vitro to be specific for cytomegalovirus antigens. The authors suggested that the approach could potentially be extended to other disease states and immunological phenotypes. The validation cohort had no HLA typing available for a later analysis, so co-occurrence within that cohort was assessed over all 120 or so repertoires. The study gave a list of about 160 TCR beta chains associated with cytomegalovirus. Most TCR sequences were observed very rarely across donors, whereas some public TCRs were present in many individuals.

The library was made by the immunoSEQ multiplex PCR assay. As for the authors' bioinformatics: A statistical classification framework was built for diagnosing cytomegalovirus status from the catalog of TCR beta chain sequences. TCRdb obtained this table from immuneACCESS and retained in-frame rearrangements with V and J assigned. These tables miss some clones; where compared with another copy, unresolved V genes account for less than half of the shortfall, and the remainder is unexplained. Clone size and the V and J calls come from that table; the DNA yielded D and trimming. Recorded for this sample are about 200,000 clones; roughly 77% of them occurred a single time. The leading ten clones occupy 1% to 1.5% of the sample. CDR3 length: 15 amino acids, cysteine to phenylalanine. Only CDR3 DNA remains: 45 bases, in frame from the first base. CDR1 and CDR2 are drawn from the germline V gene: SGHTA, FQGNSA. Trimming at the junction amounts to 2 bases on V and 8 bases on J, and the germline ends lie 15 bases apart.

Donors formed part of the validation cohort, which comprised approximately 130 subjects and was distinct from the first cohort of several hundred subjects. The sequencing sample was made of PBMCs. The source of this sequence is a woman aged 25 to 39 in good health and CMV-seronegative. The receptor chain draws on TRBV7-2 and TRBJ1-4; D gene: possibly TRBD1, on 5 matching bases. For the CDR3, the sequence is CASSLFTGVREKLFF. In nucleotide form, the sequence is TGTGCCAGCAGCTTATTTACAGGAGTTCGGGAAAAACTGTTTTTT.